What follows are 4 T cell receptor beta chains derived from one specimen sequenced in a study of shared clonotypes between healthy human individuals. Repertoires were generated with immunoSEQ multiplex PCR, while TCRdb's copy carries only in-frame clones and drops some. This sample carries over a million clones, around three quarters of them seen once, and the ten largest clones take 0.55% to 0.7%. The sample comprised memory CD4+ T cells from PBMCs. The subset is: CD45RA-negative fraction. The receptors were gathered from a man aged 18 to 35 in good health. Some clones in this sample may be carry-over from other donors' samples.

The chain carries TRBV18 and TRBJ2-5; the D call may be TRBD1 or TRBD2 (5 bases each). This CDR3 comprises 16 residues. CDR1 KGHSH and CDR2 LQKENI come from the germline V gene. The germline V and J ends were trimmed by 6 bases and 5 bases, with 22 bases remaining between them. CDR3 sequence reads: CASSSLPGPRVETQYF. CDR3 DNA: TGTGCCAGCTCCTCACTCCCGGGACCTCGGGTGGAGACCCAGTACTTC.

The CDR3 nucleotides are TGTGCCAGCAGCTTGGTCGGGACAGGGGGCCATGGCTACACCTTC. This codes for CASSLVGTGGHGYTF. This chain connects TRBV5-8 to TRBJ1-2; TRBD1 aligns across 12 bases. Germline values: CDR1 SGHTS, CDR2 YDEGEE. The CDR3 has 15 amino acids. With V trimmed by 0 bases and J by 6 bases, 3 bases remained unmatched.

The chain recombines TRBV19 with TRBJ2-7, with TRBD2 identical over 8 bases. V was clipped by 10 bases and J by 3 bases; unmatched bases: 8. Germline CDR1 reads LNHDA; CDR2 reads SQIVND (reference sequence). The CDR3 has 13 amino acids. The CDR3 is CATQAGGGYEQYF. The CDR3 coding sequence is TGTGCCACACAGGCGGGGGGAGGCTACGAGCAGTACTTC.

V and J are TRBV2 and TRBJ2-7, with D perhaps matching TRBD1 (5 bases). Germline CDR1 SNHLY, CDR2 FYNNEI. Trimming removed 3 bases from V and 13 bases from J, with 10 bases in between. CDR3 length: 10 amino acids. CDR3 coding DNA: TGTGCCAGCAGTGATGGGGCCTCCTACTTC. Translation: CASSDGASYF.